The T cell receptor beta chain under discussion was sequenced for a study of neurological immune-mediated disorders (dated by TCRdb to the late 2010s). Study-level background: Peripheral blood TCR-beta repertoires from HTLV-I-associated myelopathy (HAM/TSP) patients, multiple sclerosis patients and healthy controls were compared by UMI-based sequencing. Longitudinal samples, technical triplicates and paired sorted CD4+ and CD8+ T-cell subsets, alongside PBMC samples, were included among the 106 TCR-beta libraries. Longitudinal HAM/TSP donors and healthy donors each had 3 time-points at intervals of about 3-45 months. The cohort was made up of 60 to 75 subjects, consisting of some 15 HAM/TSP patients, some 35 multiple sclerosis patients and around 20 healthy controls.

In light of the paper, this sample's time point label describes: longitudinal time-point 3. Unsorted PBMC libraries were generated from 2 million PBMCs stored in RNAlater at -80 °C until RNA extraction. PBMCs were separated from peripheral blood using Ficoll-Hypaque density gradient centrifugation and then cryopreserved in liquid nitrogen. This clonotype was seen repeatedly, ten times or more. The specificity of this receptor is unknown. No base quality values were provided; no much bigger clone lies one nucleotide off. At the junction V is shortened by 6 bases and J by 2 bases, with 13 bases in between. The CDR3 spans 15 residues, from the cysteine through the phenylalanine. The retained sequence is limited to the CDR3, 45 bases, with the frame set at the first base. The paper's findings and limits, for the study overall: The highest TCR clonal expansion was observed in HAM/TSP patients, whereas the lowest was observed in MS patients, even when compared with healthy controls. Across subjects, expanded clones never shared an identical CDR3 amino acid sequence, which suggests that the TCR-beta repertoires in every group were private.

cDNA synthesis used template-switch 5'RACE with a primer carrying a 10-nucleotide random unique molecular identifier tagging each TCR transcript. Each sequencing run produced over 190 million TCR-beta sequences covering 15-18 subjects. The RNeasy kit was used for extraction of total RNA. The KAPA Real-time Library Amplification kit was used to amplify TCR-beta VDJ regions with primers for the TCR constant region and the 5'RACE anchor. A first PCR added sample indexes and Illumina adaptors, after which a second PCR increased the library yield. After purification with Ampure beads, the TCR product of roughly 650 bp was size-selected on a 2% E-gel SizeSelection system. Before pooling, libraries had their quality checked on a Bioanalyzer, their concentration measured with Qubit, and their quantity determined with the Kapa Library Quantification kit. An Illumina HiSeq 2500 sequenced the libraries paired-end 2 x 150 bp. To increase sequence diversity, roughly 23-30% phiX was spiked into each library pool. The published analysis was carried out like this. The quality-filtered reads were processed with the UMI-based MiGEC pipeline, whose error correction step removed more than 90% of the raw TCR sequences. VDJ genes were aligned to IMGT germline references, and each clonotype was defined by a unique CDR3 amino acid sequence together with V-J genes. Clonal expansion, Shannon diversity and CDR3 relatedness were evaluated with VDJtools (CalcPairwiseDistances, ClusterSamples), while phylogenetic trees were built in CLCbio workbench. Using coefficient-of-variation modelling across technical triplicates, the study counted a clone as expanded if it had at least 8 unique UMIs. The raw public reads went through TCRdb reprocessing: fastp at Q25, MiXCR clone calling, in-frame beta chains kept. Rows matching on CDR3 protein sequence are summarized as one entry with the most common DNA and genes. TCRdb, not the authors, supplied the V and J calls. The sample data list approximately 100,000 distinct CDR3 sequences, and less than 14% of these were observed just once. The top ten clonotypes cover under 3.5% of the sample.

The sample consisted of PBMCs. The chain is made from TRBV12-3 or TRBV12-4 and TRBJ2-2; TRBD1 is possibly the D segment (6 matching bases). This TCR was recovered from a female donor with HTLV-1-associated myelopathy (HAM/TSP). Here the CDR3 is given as CASSQDSPNTGELFF. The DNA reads TGTGCCAGCAGCCAGGACAGCCCCAACACCGGGGAGCTGTTTTTT.